This T cell receptor beta chain comes out of a study of beta chain features in type 1 diabetes. TCRB transcripts that were expressed got sequenced, as all of the isolated RNA had been reverse transcribed. Only in-frame clones appear in the TCRdb table, and some are missing; sequencing was by immunoSEQ multiplex PCR. The sample shows around 430,000 clones, approximately 30% of them seen only once. This clone was counted only a few times. The CDR3 runs to 14 residues. The V gene lost 1 base and the J gene lost 5 bases, with 9 bases spanning the gap. Germline values: CDR1 LGHNT, CDR2 FRNRAP. Sorting based on CD45RO/CCR7/CD25/CD127/CD95/CD27 separated CD4+ naive, central memory, regulatory and stem cell-like memory cells.

V gene TRBV12-5 combines with J gene TRBJ2-1, with D possibly being TRBD1 (6 bases). This clonotype was obtained from a man between 18 and 29 years old in good health. Sequencing input: naive CD4+ T cells from blood. The CDR3 region is CASGLGQANNEQFF. In nucleotides, the CDR3 is TGTGCTAGTGGTTTGGGACAGGCAAACAATGAGCAGTTCTTC. The variable domain in full, completed from reference TRBV12-5 and TRBJ2-1, reads DARVTQTPRHKVTEMGQEVTMRCQPILGHNTVFWYRQTMMQGLELLAYFRNRAPLDDSGMPKDRFSAEMPDATLATLKIQPSEPRDSAVYFCASGLGQANNEQFFGPGTRLTVL.